This T cell receptor (beta chain) was recovered during a study of control samples from healthy donors and cancer patients. The CDR3 contains 15 residues. Germline assignment: CDR1 SGHRS and CDR2 YFSETQ. The V and J ends lost 5 bases and 0 bases respectively, with 12 bases between them. Sequencing used immunoSEQ multiplex PCR; TCRdb keeps in-frame clones, though not all of them. The sample includes roughly 130,000 clones, over 75% of them seen just once. The TCR sequence derives from a man aged 45 to 65 in good health. J is TRBJ2-1 and V is TRBV5-1; D might be TRBD1 (5 bases). The sample taken for sequencing was blood. The CDR3 loop is CASSSGILSYNEQFF. CDR3 DNA: TGCGCCAGCAGTTCAGGGATTCTCTCCTACAATGAGCAGTTCTTC.